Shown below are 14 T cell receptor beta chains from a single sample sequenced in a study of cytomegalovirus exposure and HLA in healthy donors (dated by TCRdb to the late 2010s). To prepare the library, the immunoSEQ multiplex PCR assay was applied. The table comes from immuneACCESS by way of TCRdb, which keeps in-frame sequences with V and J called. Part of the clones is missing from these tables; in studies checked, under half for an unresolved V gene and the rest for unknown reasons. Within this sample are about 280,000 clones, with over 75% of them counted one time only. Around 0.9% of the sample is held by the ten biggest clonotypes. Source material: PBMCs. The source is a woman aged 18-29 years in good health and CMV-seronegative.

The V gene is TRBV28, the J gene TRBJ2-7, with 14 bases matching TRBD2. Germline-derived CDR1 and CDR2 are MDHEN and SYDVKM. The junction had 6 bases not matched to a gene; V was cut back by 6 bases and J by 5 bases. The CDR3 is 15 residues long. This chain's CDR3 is CASSRGLAGAHEQYF. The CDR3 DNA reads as TGTGCCAGCAGCCGGGGACTAGCGGGAGCCCACGAGCAGTACTTC.

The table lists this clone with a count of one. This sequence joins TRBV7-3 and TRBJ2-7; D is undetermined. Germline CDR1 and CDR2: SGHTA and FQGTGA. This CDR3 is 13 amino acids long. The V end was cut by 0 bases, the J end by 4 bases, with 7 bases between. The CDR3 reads CASSLTPQYEQYF. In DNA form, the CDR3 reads TGTGCCAGCAGCTTAACTCCCCAGTACGAGCAGTACTTC.

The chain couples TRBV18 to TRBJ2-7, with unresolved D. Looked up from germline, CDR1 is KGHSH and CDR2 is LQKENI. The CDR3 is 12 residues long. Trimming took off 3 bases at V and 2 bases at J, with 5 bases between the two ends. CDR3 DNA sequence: TGTGCCAGCTCACCCGCGGCCTACGAGCAGTACTTC. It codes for CASSPAAYEQYF.

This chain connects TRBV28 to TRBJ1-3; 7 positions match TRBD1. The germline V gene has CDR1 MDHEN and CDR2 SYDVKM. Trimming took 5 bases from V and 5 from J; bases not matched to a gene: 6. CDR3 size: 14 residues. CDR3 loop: CASSRRGQRNTIYF. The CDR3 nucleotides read TGTGCCAGCAGTCGTAGGGGACAGAGAAACACCATATATTTT.

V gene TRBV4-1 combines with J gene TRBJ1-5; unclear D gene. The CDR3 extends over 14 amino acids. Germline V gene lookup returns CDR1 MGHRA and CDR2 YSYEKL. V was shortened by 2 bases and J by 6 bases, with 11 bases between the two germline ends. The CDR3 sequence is CASSQPGVIQPQHF. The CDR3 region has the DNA TGCGCCAGCAGCCAACCCGGGGTCATTCAGCCCCAGCATTTT.

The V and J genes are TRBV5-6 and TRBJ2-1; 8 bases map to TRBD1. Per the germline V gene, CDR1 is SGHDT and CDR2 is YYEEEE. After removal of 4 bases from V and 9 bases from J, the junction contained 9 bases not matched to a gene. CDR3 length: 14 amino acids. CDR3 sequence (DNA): TGTGCCAGCAGCCATCCCACAGGGGGGAGTGAGCAGTTCTTC. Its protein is CASSHPTGGSEQFF.

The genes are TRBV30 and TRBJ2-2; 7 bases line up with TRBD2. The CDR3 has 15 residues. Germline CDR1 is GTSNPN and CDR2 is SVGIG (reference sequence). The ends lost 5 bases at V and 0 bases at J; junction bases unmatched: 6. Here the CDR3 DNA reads TGTGCCTGGTTTCCTAGCGGAACGAACACCGGGGAGCTGTTTTTT. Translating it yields CAWFPSGTNTGELFF.

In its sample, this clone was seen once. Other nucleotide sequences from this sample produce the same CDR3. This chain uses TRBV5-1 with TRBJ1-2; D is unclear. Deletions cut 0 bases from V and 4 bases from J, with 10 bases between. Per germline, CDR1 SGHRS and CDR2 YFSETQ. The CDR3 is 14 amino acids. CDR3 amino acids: CASSLAGEGYGYTF. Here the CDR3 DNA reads TGCGCCAGCAGCTTGGCCGGCGAGGGCTATGGCTACACCTTC.

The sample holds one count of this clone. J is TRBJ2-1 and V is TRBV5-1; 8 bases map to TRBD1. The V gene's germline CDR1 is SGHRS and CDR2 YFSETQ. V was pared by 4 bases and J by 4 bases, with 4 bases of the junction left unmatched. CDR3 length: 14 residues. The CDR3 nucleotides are TGCGCCAGCAGCGTAGACAGGGGTTACAATGAGCAGTTCTTC. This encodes CASSVDRGYNEQFF.

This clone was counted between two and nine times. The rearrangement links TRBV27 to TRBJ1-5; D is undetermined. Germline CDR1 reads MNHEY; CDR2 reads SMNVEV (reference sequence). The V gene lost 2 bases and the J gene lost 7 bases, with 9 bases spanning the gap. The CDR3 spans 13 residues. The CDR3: CASSLNGWQPQHF. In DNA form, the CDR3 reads TGTGCCAGCAGTTTAAACGGGTGGCAGCCCCAGCATTTT.

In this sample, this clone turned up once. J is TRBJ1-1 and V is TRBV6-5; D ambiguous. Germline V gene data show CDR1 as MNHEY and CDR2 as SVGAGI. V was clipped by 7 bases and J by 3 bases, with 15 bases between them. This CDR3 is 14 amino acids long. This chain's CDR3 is CASNPREAHTEAFF. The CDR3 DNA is TGTGCCAGCAATCCGAGGGAGGCCCACACTGAAGCTTTCTTT.

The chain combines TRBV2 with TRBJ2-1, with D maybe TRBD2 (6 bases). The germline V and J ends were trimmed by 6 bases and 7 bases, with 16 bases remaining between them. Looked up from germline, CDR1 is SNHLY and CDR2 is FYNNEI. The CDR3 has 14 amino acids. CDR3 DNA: TGTGCCAGCAGCCACCGGACTAATCGGAATGAGCAGTTCTTC. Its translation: CASSHRTNRNEQFF.

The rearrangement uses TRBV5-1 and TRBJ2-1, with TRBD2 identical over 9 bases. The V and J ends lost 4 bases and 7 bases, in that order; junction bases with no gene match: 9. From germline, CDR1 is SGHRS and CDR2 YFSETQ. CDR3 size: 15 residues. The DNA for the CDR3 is TGCGCCAGCAGCCCACAAGCGGGAGGTCTAAATGAGCAGTTCTTC. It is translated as CASSPQAGGLNEQFF.

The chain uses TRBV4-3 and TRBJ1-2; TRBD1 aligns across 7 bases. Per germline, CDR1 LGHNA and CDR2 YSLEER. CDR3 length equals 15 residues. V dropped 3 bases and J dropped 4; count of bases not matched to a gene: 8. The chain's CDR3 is CASSQDWRQGYGYTF. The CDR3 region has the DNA TGCGCCAGCAGCCAGGACTGGAGACAGGGCTATGGCTACACCTTC.